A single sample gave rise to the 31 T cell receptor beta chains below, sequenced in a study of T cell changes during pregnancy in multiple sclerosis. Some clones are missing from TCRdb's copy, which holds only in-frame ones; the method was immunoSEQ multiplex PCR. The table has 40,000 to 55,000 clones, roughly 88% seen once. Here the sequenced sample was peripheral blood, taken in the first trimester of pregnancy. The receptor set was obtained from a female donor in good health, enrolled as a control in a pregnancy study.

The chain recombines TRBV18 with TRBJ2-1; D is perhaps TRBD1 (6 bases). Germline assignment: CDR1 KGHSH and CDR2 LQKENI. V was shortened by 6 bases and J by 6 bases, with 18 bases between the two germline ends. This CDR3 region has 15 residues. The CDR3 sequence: CASSLDSRIINEQFF. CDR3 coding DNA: TGTGCCAGCTCGTTGGACAGCCGTATTATCAATGAGCAGTTCTTC. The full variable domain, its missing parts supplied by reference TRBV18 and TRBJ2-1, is NAGVMQNPRHLVRRRGQEARLRCSPMKGHSHVYWYRQLPEEGLKFMVYLQKENIIDESGMPKERFSAEFPKEGPSILRIQQVVRGDSAAYFCASSLDSRIINEQFFGPGTRLTVL.

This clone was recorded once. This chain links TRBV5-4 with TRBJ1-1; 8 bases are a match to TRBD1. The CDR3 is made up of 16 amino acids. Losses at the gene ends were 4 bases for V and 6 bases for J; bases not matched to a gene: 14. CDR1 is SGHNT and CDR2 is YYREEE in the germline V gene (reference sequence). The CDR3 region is CASSGGQGMLSSEAFF. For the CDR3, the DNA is TGTGCCAGCAGCGGTGGACAGGGAATGTTGTCGTCTGAAGCTTTCTTT.

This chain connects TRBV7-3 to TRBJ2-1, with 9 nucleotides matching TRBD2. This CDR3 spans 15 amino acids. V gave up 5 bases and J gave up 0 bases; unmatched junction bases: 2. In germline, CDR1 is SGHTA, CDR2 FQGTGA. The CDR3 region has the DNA TGTGCCAGCAGCCCTAGCGGGGACTCCTACAATGAGCAGTTCTTC. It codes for CASSPSGDSYNEQFF.

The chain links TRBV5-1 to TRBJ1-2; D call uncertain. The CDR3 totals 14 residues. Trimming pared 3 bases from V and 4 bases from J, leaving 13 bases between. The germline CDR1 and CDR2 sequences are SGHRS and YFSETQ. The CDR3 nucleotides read TGCGCCAGCAGCTCCGGGAGGGTGACCTATGGCTACACCTTC. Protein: CASSSGRVTYGYTF.

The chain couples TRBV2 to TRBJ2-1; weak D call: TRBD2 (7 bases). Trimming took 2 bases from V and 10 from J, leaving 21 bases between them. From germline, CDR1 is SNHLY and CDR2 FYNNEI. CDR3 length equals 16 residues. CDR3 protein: CASSEKGRGGSAEQFF. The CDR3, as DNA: TGTGCCAGCAGTGAAAAGGGGAGGGGGGGGTCTGCGGAGCAGTTCTTC.

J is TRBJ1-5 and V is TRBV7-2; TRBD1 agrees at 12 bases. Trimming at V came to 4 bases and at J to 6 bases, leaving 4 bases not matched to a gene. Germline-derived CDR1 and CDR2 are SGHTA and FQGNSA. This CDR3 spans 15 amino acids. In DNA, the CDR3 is TGTGCCAGCAGCTCCGGGACAGGGGGCGGTCAGCCCCAGCATTTT. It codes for CASSSGTGGGQPQHF.

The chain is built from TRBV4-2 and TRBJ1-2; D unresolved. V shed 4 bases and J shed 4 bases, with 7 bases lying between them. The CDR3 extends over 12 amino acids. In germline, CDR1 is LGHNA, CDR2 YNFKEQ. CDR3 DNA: TGTGCCAGCAGCCCTGGCAGCTATGGCTACACCTTC. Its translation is CASSPGSYGYTF.

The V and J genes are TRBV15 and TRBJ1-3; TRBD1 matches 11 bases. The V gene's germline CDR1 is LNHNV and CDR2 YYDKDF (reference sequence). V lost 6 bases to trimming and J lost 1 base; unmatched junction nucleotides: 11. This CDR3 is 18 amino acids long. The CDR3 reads CATSWDRGSKSSGNTIYF. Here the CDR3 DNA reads TGTGCCACCAGTTGGGACAGGGGGTCTAAATCATCTGGAAACACCATATATTTT.

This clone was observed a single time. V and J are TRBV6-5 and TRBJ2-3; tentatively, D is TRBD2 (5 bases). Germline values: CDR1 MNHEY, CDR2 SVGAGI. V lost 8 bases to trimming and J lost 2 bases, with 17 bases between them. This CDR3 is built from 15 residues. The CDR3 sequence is CASCPKPDSTDTQYF. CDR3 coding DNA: TGTGCCAGCTGCCCTAAACCGGACTCCACAGATACGCAGTATTTT.

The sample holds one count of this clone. This CDR3 is CASKEGGHSYNEQFF. DNA of the CDR3: TGTGCCAGTAAAGAGGGGGGGCACTCCTACAATGAGCAGTTCTTC. J is TRBJ2-1 and V is TRBV19; tentative D call: TRBD2 (7 bases). From germline, CDR1 is LNHDA and CDR2 SQIVND (reference sequence). This CDR3 has 15 amino acids. V was shortened by 7 bases and J by 0 bases, with 13 bases between the two germline ends. Complete variable domain (other parts from reference TRBV19 and TRBJ2-1): DGGITQSPKYLFRKEGQNVTLSCEQNLNHDAMYWYRQDPGQGLRLIYYSQIVNDFQKGDIAEGYSVSREKKESFPLTVTSAQKNPTAFYLCASKEGGHSYNEQFFGPGTRLTVL.

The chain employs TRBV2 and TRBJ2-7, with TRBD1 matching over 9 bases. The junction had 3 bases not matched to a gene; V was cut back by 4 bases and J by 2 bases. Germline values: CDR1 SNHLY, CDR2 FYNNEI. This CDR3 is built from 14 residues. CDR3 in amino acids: CASSVGQGTYEQYF. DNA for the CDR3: TGTGCCAGCAGTGTGGGACAGGGTACCTACGAGCAGTACTTC.

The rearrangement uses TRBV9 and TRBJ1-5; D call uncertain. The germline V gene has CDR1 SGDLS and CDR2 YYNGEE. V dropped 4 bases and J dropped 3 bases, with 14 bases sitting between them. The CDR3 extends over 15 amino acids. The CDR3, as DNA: TGTGCCAGCAGCCAATTTGGGAGTCTCAATCAGCCCCAGCATTTT. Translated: CASSQFGSLNQPQHF.

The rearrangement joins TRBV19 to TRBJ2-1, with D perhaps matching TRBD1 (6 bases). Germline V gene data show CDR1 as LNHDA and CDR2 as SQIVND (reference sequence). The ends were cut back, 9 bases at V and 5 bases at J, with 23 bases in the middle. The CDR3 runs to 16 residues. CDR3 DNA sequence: TGTGCCAGCTCTCAATTACAGGGACCGTACCACAATGAGCAGTTCTTC. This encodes CASSQLQGPYHNEQFF.

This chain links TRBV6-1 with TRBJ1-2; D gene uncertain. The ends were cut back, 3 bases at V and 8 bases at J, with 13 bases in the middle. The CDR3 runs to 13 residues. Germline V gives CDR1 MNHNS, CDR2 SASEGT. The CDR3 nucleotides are TGTGCCAGCAGTGATGAGAAACTCTACGGCTACACCTTC. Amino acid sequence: CASSDEKLYGYTF.

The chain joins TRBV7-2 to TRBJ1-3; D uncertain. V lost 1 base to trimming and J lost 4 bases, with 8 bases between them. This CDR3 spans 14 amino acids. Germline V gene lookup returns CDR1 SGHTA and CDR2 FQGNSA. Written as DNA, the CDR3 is TGTGCCAGCAGCTTAGGCGGGCCGGGAAACACCATATATTTT. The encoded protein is CASSLGGPGNTIYF.

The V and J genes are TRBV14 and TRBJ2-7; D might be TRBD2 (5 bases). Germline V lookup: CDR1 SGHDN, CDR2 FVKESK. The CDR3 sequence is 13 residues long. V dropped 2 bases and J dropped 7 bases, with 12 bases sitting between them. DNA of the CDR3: TGTGCCAGCAGCCAACTCACGCGGAGGGAGCAGTACTTC. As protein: CASSQLTRREQYF.

The CDR3 here is CASSLPPDRGWETQYF. The CDR3 DNA follows: TGTGCCAGCAGTTTACCACCGGACAGGGGGTGGGAGACCCAGTACTTC. The rearrangement joins TRBV28 to TRBJ2-5; TRBD1 aligns across 10 bases. CDR1 is MDHEN and CDR2 is SYDVKM in the germline V gene. With 2 bases clipped from V and 5 bases from J, the junction kept 8 bases outside the gene matches. The CDR3 runs to 16 residues.

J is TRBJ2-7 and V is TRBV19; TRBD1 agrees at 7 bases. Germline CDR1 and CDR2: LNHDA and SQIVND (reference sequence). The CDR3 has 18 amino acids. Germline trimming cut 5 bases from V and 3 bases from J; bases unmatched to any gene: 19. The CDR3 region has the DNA TGTGCCAGTAGTGGAGCCCCCACGACAGGGCTAAGTATCTACGAGCAGTACTTC. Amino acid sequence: CASSGAPTTGLSIYEQYF. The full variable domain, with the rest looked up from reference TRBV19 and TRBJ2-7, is DGGITQSPKYLFRKEGQNVTLSCEQNLNHDAMYWYRQDPGQGLRLIYYSQIVNDFQKGDIAEGYSVSREKKESFPLTVTSAQKNPTAFYLCASSGAPTTGLSIYEQYFGPGTRLTVT.

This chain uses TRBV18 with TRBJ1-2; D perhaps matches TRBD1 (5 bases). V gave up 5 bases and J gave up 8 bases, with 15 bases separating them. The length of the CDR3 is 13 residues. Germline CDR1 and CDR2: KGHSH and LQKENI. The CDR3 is CASSSAGWEGYTF. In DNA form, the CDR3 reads TGTGCCAGCTCATCGGCAGGGTGGGAAGGCTACACCTTC. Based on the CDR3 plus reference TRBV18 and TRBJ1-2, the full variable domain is NAGVMQNPRHLVRRRGQEARLRCSPMKGHSHVYWYRQLPEEGLKFMVYLQKENIIDESGMPKERFSAEFPKEGPSILRIQQVVRGDSAAYFCASSSAGWEGYTFGSGTRLTVV.

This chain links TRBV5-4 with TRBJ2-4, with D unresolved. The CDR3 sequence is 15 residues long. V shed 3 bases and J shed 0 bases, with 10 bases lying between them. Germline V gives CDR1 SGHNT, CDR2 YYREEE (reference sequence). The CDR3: CASSSRQKAKNIQYF. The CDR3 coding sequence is TGTGCCAGCAGCTCGCGGCAGAAAGCCAAAAACATTCAGTACTTC.

In DNA form, the CDR3 reads TGTGCCAGCAGTTACGGAAAAGAATACGGCACGGAGGGCTACACCTTC. Its protein product is CASSYGKEYGTEGYTF. J is TRBJ1-2 and V is TRBV6-5, with D uncertain. The ends were cut back, 2 bases at V and 8 bases at J, with 21 bases in the middle. Looked up from germline, CDR1 is MNHEY and CDR2 is SVGAGI. CDR3 size: 16 residues.

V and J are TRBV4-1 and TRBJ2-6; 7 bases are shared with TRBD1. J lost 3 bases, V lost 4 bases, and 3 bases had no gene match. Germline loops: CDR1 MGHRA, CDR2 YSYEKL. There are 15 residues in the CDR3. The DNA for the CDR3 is TGCGCCAGCAGCCCGTCAGGGGGTGGGGCCAACGTCCTGACTTTC. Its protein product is CASSPSGGGANVLTF.

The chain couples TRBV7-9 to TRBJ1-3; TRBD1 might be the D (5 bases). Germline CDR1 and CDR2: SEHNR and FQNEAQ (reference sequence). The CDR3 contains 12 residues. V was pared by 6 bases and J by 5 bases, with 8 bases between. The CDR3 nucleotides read TGTGCCAGCAGGCTGGGGCGAAACACCATATATTTT. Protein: CASRLGRNTIYF.

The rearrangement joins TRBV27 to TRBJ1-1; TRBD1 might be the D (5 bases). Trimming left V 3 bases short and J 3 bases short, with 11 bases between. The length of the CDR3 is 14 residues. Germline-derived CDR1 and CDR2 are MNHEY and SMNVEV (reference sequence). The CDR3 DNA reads TGTGCCAGCAGTTTGGGGGGGTCGGACACTGAAGCTTTCTTT. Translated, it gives CASSLGGSDTEAFF.

Here the CDR3 DNA reads TGCGCCAGCGGGCGGGAAAGCGGGGAGCTGTTTTTT. Its protein product is CASGRESGELFF. The V call is TRBV5-1, the J call TRBJ2-2; tentatively, D is TRBD2 (6 bases). CDR3 length: 12 residues. The V end lost 7 bases, the J end lost 7 bases, and 11 bases lay between the germline ends. Germline lookup yields CDR1 SGHRS and CDR2 YFSETQ.

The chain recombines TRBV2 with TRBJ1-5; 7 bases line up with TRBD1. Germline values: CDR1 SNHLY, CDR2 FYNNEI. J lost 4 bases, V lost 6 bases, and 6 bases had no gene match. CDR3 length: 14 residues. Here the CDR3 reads CASRGQVQNQPQHF. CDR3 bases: TGTGCCAGCAGAGGACAGGTCCAGAATCAGCCCCAGCATTTT.

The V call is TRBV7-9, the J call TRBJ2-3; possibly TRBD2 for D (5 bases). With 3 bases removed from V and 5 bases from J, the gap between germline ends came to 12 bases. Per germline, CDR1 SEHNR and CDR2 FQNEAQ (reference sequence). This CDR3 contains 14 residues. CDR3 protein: CASSFGGWGDTQYF. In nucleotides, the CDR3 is TGTGCCAGCAGCTTTGGAGGTTGGGGAGATACGCAGTATTTT.

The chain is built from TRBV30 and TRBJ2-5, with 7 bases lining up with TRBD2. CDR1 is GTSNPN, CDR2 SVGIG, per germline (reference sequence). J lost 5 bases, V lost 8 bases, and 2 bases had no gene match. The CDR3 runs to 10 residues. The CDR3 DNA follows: TGTGCCCACGGGGGGGAGACCCAGTACTTC. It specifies CAHGGETQYF.

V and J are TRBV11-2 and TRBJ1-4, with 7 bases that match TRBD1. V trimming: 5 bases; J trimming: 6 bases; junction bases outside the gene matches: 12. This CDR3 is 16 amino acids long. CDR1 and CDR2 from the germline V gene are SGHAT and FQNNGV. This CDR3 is CASSALGQAMDEKLFF. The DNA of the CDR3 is TGTGCCAGCAGCGCTCTCGGACAGGCTATGGATGAAAAACTGTTTTTT. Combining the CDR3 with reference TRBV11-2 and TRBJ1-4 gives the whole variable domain EAGVAQSPRYKIIEKRQSVAFWCNPISGHATLYWYQQILGQGPKLLIQFQNNGVVDDSQLPKDRFSAERLKGVDSTLKIQPAKLEDSAVYLCASSALGQAMDEKLFFGSGTQLSVL.

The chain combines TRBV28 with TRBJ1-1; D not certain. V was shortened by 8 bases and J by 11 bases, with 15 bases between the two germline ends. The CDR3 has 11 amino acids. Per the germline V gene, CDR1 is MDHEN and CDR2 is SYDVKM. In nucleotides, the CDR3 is TGTGCCAGCGGCTTAGGAGGCCGGGCTTTCTTT. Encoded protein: CASGLGGRAFF.

The CDR3 DNA sequence: TGTGCCAGCAGCTACTCCTCTAGGGGGGAGACCCAGTACTTC. Amino acid sequence: CASSYSSRGETQYF. The V and J genes are TRBV5-8 and TRBJ2-5, with D perhaps TRBD1 (6 bases). CDR1 is SGHTS and CDR2 is YDEGEE in the germline V gene. This CDR3 region has 14 residues. V lost 3 bases and J lost 5, with 14 bases in between.